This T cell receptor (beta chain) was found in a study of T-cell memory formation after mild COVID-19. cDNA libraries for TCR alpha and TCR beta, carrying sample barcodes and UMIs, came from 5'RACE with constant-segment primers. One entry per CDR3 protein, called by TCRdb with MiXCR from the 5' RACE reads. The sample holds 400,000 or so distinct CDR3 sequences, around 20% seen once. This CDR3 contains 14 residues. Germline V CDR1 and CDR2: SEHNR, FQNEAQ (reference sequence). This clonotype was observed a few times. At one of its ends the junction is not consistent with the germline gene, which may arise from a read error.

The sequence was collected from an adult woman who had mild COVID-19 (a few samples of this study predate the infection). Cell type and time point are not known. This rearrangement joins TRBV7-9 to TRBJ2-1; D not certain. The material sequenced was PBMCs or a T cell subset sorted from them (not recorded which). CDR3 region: CASILESFNNEQFF. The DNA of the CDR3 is TGTGCCAGCATCTTAGAATCCTTCAACAATGAGCAGTTCTTC.